This T cell receptor (beta chain) was documented in a study of radiotherapy plus CTLA-4 blockade in lung cancer. Study-wide context: Objective responses were seen in around 19% of patients, disease control in about 33%.

General observations from the study: In blood, tumor-derived TCR clones expanded after radiotherapy plus ipilimumab. Early blood T cell clone dynamics, with interferon-beta, were reported to best predict response.

Assay used: immunoSEQ multiplex PCR; TCRdb lists only in-frame clones, some missing. The table has 90,000 to 95,000 clones, 80% to 90% seen once. Those with chemo-refractory metastatic non-small-cell lung cancer were treated with focal radiation combined with CTLA-4 blockade using ipilimumab. V lost 7 bases to trimming and J lost 6 bases, with 16 bases between them. In germline, CDR1 is SEHNR, CDR2 FQNEAQ (reference sequence). There are 14 residues in the CDR3. In this sample, this clone turned up once. What it recognizes is unknown. The starting material was peripheral blood, obtained from a patient treated with radiotherapy plus ipilimumab. The sequence was collected from a human donor with non-small cell lung cancer who had stable disease on radiotherapy plus ipilimumab. This chain uses TRBV7-9 with TRBJ2-1, with TRBD1 as a possible D gene (5 bases). CDR3 nucleotide sequence: TGTGCCAGCAAAGATGGGGCAAAGGGCAATGAGCAGTTCTTC. Protein sequence: CASKDGAKGNEQFF.